This T cell receptor beta chain comes out of a study of T cells after posttransplantation cyclophosphamide. The study's findings and limits: Recipient CMV seropositivity and CMV reactivation strongly tracked TRB clonality. Donor-recipient repertoire similarity was low at 1-2 months, rising over year one.

The method was immunoSEQ multiplex PCR; TCRdb's version includes in-frame clones alone and lacks a portion of them. The table includes more than 4,000 clones, roughly 80% detected once. A marrow graft followed busulfan-fludarabine conditioning, with cyclophosphamide on days +3 and +4. In this sample, this clone turned up once. Its target is not known. The CDR3 consists of 18 residues. From germline, CDR1 is LGHNA and CDR2 YSLEER. The ends lost 0 bases at V and 9 bases at J; junction bases unmatched: 11. This rearrangement joins TRBV4-3 to TRBJ1-6; 10 bases map to TRBD1. This sample comprised PBMCs, obtained 86 days after allogeneic stem cell transplant with posttransplant cyclophosphamide. The TCR sequence derives from a male patient in his forties or fifties who received an allogeneic stem cell transplant from an unrelated donor, was CMV-positive, and had acute GVHD only. The graft donor may be the source of some T cells. CDR3 in amino acids: CASSQDLLGTGVFSPLHF. CDR3 nucleotides: TGCGCCAGCAGCCAAGATCTATTAGGGACAGGGGTTTTTTCACCCCTCCACTTT.